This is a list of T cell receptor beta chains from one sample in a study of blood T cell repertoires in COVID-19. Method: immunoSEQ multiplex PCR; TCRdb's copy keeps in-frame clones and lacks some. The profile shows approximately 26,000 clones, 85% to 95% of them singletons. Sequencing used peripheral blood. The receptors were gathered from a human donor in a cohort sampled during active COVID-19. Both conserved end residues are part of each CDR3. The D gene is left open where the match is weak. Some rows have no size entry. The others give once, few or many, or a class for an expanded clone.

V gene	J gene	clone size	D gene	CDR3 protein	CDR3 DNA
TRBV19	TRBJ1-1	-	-	CASSRDRPNTEAFF	TGTGCCAGTAGTAGAGACAGGCCTAACACTGAAGCTTTCTTT
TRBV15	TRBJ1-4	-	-	CATSKSRVALEKLFF	TGTGCCACCAGCAAGTCCAGGGTGGCGTTAGAAAAACTGTTTTTT
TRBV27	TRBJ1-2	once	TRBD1	CASSPDRGGGYTF	TGTGCCAGCAGCCCCGACAGGGGGGGAGGCTACACCTTC
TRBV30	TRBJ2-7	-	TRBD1	CAWSVIFVGRQGYYEQYF	TGTGCCTGGAGTGTTATATTTGTTGGGAGACAGGGATACTACGAGCAGTACTTC
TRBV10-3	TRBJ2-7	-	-	CAIRGTDYSYEQYF	TGTGCCATCAGGGGGACTGATTATTCCTACGAGCAGTACTTC
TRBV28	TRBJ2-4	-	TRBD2	CASSFRRGGPSGNIQYF	TGTGCCAGCAGTTTTCGGCGGGGGGGACCCTCGGGAAACATTCAGTACTTC
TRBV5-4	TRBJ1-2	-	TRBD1	CASSSPGQGVWYGYTF	TGTGCCAGCAGCTCGCCGGGACAGGGGGTGTGGTATGGCTACACCTTC
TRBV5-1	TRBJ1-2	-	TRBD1	CASSWRDRGGYTF	TGCGCCAGCAGCTGGAGGGACAGGGGTGGCTACACCTTC
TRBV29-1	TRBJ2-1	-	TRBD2	CSVAILSGLAGAGGNEQFF	TGCAGCGTTGCTATCCTCTCGGGACTAGCGGGAGCGGGGGGCAATGAGCAGTTCTTC
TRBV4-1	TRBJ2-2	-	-	CASSQDYRVPGELFF	TGCGCCAGCAGCCAAGATTACAGGGTCCCCGGGGAGCTGTTTTTT
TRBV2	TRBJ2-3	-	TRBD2	CASSRLAGGPVDTQYF	TGTGCCAGCAGTAGGTTAGCGGGGGGGCCCGTGGATACGCAGTATTTT
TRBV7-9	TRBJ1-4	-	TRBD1	CASSLGQGSNEKLFF	TGTGCCAGCAGCTTAGGACAGGGGTCGAATGAAAAACTGTTTTTT
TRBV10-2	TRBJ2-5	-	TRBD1	CASSENSGQGAMETQYF	TGCGCCAGCAGTGAGAATTCGGGACAGGGGGCAATGGAGACCCAGTACTTC
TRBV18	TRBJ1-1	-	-	CASSPAQTTEAFF	TGTGCCAGCTCACCAGCGCAAACCACTGAAGCTTTCTTT
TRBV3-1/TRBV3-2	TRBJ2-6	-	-	CASSLSGSGANVLTF	TGTGCCAGCAGCCTAAGCGGCTCTGGGGCCAACGTCCTGACTTTC
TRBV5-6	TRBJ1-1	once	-	CASRLRGMGEAFF	TGTGCCAGCAGGTTGCGAGGTATGGGTGAAGCTTTCTTT
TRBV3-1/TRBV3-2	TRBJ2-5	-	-	CASSQEHGTQYF	TGTGCCAGCAGCCAAGAGCACGGGACCCAGTACTTC
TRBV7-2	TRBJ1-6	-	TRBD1	CASSLAGTGESPLHF	TGTGCCAGCAGCTTAGCGGGGACAGGGGAGTCACCCCTCCACTTT
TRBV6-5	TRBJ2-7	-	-	CASRGREQYF	TGTGCCAGCAGGGGGCGTGAGCAGTACTTC
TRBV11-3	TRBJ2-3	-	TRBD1	CASSLGGTGSTDTQYF	TGTGCCAGCAGCCTAGGGGGGACAGGGAGCACAGATACGCAGTATTTT
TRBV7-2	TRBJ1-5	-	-	CASSLASINQPQHF	TGTGCCAGCAGCTTAGCCTCTATCAATCAGCCCCAGCATTTT
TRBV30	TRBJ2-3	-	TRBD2	CAWGGLAGSRDTQYF	TGTGCCTGGGGGGGGCTAGCGGGGTCTAGGGATACGCAGTATTTT
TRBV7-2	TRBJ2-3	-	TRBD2	CASSFRTSGGRRTDTQYF	TGTGCCAGCAGCTTTAGGACTAGCGGGGGGCGGAGAACAGATACGCAGTATTTT
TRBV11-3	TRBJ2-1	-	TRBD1	CASSLGRQGAGPYNEQFF	TGTGCCAGCAGCTTAGGCCGACAGGGGGCCGGCCCCTACAATGAGCAGTTCTTC
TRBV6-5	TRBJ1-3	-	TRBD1	CASTGTASGNTIYF	TGTGCCAGCACCGGGACAGCCTCTGGAAACACCATATATTTT
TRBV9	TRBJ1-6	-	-	CASSVGGVGNSPLHF	TGTGCCAGCAGCGTAGGGGGGGTTGGGAATTCACCCCTCCACTTT
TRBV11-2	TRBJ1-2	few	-	CASSLSAVTNYGYTF	TGTGCCAGCAGCTTAAGCGCAGTTACTAACTATGGCTACACCTTC
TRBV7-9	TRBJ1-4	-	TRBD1	CASSFVGGGEKLFF	TGTGCCAGCAGCTTCGTAGGGGGCGGTGAAAAACTGTTTTTT
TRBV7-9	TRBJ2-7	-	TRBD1	CASSVTGGESYEQYF	TGTGCCAGCAGCGTGACAGGGGGCGAATCCTACGAGCAGTACTTC
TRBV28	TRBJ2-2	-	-	CASSLPRPNTGELFF	TGTGCCAGCAGTTTACCCAGGCCGAACACCGGGGAGCTGTTTTTT
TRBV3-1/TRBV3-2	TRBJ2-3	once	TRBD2	CASSPLAADTQYF	TGTGCCAGCAGCCCCCTAGCGGCAGATACGCAGTATTTT
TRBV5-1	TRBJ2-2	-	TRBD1	CASSIGQGTGELFF	TGCGCCAGCAGCATCGGACAGGGGACCGGGGAGCTGTTTTTT
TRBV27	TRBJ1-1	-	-	CASTSVRGYTEAFF	TGTGCCAGCACCTCTGTGCGGGGATACACTGAAGCTTTCTTT
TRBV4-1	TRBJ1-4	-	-	CASSQGGTTLGGEKLFF	TGCGCCAGCAGCCAAGGAGGAACGACCCTCGGCGGGGAAAAACTGTTTTTT
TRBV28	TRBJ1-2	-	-	CASHPGGRVHGYTF	TGTGCCAGCCATCCGGGGGGGCGCGTACATGGCTACACCTTC
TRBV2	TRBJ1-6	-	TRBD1	CASRGQGDNSPLHF	TGTGCCAGCAGAGGACAGGGGGATAATTCACCCCTCCACTTT
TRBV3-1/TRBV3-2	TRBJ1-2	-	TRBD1	CASSRGTGSIANYGYTF	TGTGCCAGCAGCCGTGGGACAGGGTCAATAGCTAACTATGGCTACACCTTC
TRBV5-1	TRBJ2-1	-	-	CASSREGGGNEQFF	TGCGCCAGCAGCAGAGAGGGGGGGGGCAATGAGCAGTTCTTC
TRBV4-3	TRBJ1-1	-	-	CASSQDGGADTEAFF	TGCGCCAGCAGCCAAGATGGGGGGGCTGACACTGAAGCTTTCTTT
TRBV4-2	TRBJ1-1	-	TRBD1	CASSQDMGQMNTEAFF	TGTGCCAGCAGCCAAGATATGGGACAGATGAACACTGAAGCTTTCTTT
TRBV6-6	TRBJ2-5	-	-	CASSYGSRGGETQYF	TGTGCCAGCAGTTACGGTTCTAGAGGGGGAGAGACCCAGTACTTC
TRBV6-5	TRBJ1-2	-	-	CASSYSPKRDWYGYTF	TGTGCCAGCAGTTACTCCCCCAAACGGGATTGGTATGGCTACACCTTC
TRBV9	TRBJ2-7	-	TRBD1	CASSPGQGRTYEQYF	TGTGCCAGCAGCCCCGGACAGGGAAGGACCTACGAGCAGTACTTC
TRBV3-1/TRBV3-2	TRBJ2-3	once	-	CASSPVRLRDTDTQYF	TGTGCCAGCAGCCCAGTCAGACTTCGGGACACAGATACGCAGTATTTT